A single sample gave rise to the 19 T cell receptor beta chains below, sequenced in a study of blood T cell repertoires in COVID-19. The protocol was immunoSEQ multiplex PCR, while the TCRdb copy is restricted to in-frame clones and leaves out a portion. The sample contains 200,000 or so clones, 88% of which appear only once. Specimen: PBMCs or T cells enriched from blood (not recorded which). Receptors originate from a woman aged 25 to 39 who had recovered from COVID-19.

This clone was seen just once. The chain has TRBV11-2 and TRBJ2-1; tentatively, D is TRBD2 (5 bases). CDR1 and CDR2 from the germline V gene are SGHAT and FQNNGV. CDR3 length: 14 amino acids. Trimming removed 3 bases at V and 0 bases at J, with 6 bases between. CDR3 in DNA: TGTGCCAGCAGCTTCGGAGGCTCCTACAATGAGCAGTTCTTC. It is translated as CASSFGGSYNEQFF.

The chain has TRBV4-2 and TRBJ1-2; TRBD1 aligns across 9 bases. The CDR3 extends over 15 amino acids. CDR1 is LGHNA, CDR2 YNFKEQ, per germline. The V segment lost 1 base and the J segment 5 bases; nucleotides outside the gene matches: 5. The CDR3 nucleotides read TGTGCCAGCAGCCAAGTCGGGACAGGGATATATGGCTACACCTTC. Its protein is CASSQVGTGIYGYTF.

This clone was observed a single time. V and J are TRBV18 and TRBJ2-5; D remains unclear. The length of the CDR3 is 14 residues. V was cut by 6 bases and J by 5 bases, with 16 bases left in between. Germline-derived CDR1 and CDR2 are KGHSH and LQKENI. CDR3 sequence: CASSRTGPLETQYF. CDR3 in DNA: TGTGCCAGCTCGAGAACTGGGCCCTTGGAGACCCAGTACTTC.

V usage is TRBV6-5 and J usage is TRBJ1-5; possibly TRBD1 for D (5 bases). V was clipped by 0 bases and J by 4 bases, with 10 bases between them. The CDR3 sequence is 15 residues long. CDR1 is MNHEY and CDR2 is SVGAGI in the germline V gene. This CDR3 is CASSYSGQGNQPQHF. The CDR3 nucleotides read TGTGCCAGCAGTTACTCGGGTCAGGGTAATCAGCCCCAGCATTTT.

This sequence joins TRBV19 and TRBJ1-2; no clear D gene. This CDR3 has 15 residues. Germline-derived CDR1 and CDR2 are LNHDA and SQIVND (reference sequence). The V gene lost 5 bases and the J gene lost 4 bases, with 17 bases spanning the gap. The chain's CDR3 is CASSDRRAGLYGYTF. CDR3 sequence (DNA): TGTGCCAGTAGTGATCGACGGGCAGGACTCTATGGCTACACCTTC.

The J gene is TRBJ2-6, the V gene TRBV4-1; 8 positions match TRBD1. CDR3 length: 19 amino acids. Trimming removed 1 base from V and 0 bases from J; junction bases left unmatched: 8. Germline V gene data show CDR1 as MGHRA and CDR2 as YSYEKL. The CDR3 here is CASSQGPGQGNSGANVLTF. The CDR3 region has the DNA TGCGCCAGCAGCCAAGGACCCGGACAGGGAAACTCTGGGGCCAACGTCCTGACTTTC.

The V call is TRBV5-6, the J call TRBJ2-7, with 7 positions matching TRBD2. J was trimmed by 2 bases and V by 4 bases; bases with no gene match: 6. Germline CDR1 is SGHDT and CDR2 is YYEEEE. The CDR3 loop spans 14 amino acids. This chain's CDR3 is CASSLGLVAYEQYF. CDR3 sequence (DNA): TGTGCCAGCAGCCTCGGACTAGTGGCCTACGAGCAGTACTTC.

V is TRBV7-3 and J is TRBJ1-2; D unclear. Germline values: CDR1 SGHTA, CDR2 FQGTGA. This CDR3 is 13 amino acids long. V was clipped by 5 bases and J by 8 bases, with 15 bases between them. CDR3 sequence: CASSPDPGWGYTF. The CDR3 coding sequence is TGTGCCAGCAGCCCAGACCCGGGGTGGGGCTACACCTTC. The full variable domain, rest sourced from reference TRBV7-3 and TRBJ1-2, is GAGVSQTPSNKVTEKGKYVELRCDPISGHTALYWYRQSLGQGPEFLIYFQGTGAADDSGLPNDRFFAVRPEGSVSTLKIQRTERGDSAVYLCASSPDPGWGYTFGSGTRLTVV.

This chain joins TRBV19 and TRBJ2-1; TRBD2 matches 7 bases. CDR1 is LNHDA and CDR2 is SQIVND in the germline V gene (reference sequence). The CDR3 runs 16 residues. With 2 bases clipped from V and 2 bases from J, the junction kept 6 bases outside the gene matches. CDR3 DNA: TGTGCCAGTAGTATACCGAGCGGGGTCACCTACAATGAGCAGTTCTTC. As protein: CASSIPSGVTYNEQFF. Looking up the rest from reference TRBV19 and TRBJ2-1 gives the full variable domain: DGGITQSPKYLFRKEGQNVTLSCEQNLNHDAMYWYRQDPGQGLRLIYYSQIVNDFQKGDIAEGYSVSREKKESFPLTVTSAQKNPTAFYLCASSIPSGVTYNEQFFGPGTRLTVL.

The chain is built from TRBV5-6 and TRBJ2-2; 9 bases match TRBD1. The CDR3 covers 12 residues. With 5 bases clipped from V and 11 bases from J, the junction kept 4 bases outside the gene matches. Germline assignment: CDR1 SGHDT and CDR2 YYEEEE. CDR3 region: CASSPDRGELFF. The CDR3 nucleotides are TGTGCCAGCAGTCCGGACAGGGGAGAGCTGTTTTTT.

This clone came up many times. The rearrangement joins TRBV11-3 to TRBJ2-1; 10 bases fit TRBD1. The V gene end was trimmed by 5 bases and the J gene end by 8 bases; junction bases not matched to a gene: 9. The germline CDR1 and CDR2 sequences are SGHNT and YENEEA. This CDR3 is built from 15 residues. The CDR3 DNA is TGTGCCAGCAGCAATAGGGACAGGGGAGGGGATGAGCAGTTCTTC. Amino acids: CASSNRDRGGDEQFF.

The J gene is TRBJ1-1, the V gene TRBV19; no definite D call. The CDR3 has 14 residues. The germline gives CDR1 LNHDA, CDR2 SQIVND (reference sequence). Trimming cost V 2 bases and J 3 bases, with 10 bases left between them. The CDR3 sequence: CASSIPGKDTEAFF. The CDR3 nucleotides read TGTGCCAGTAGTATACCCGGGAAGGACACTGAAGCTTTCTTT.

The chain has TRBV6-6 and TRBJ1-1; a possible D gene is TRBD1 (6 bases). CDR1 MNHNY and CDR2 SVGAGI come from the germline V gene (reference sequence). The CDR3 has 13 residues. V gave up 0 bases and J gave up 9 bases, with 11 bases separating them. The CDR3 coding sequence is TGTGCCAGCAGTTACTCTGGGGGGGCGCAAGCTTTCTTT. Amino acid sequence: CASSYSGGAQAFF.

The rearrangement links TRBV4-3 to TRBJ1-2; 7 bases line up with TRBD1. Germline V gene lookup returns CDR1 LGHNA and CDR2 YSLEER. V lost 4 bases to trimming and J lost 2 bases; unmatched junction nucleotides: 4. The CDR3 sequence is 14 residues long. DNA of the CDR3: TGCGCCAGCAGCCTCCGACAGGGAAACTATGGCTACACCTTC. Its protein is CASSLRQGNYGYTF.

The V gene is TRBV7-9, the J gene TRBJ2-1, with 8 bases identical to TRBD2. There are 16 residues in the CDR3. V was pared by 8 bases and J by 3 bases, with 12 bases of the junction left unmatched. Germline assignment: CDR1 SEHNR and CDR2 FQNEAQ (reference sequence). CDR3 coding DNA: TGTGCCAGCCACCATCTGGCGGGGGGATTCTACAATGAGCAGTTCTTC. It translates to CASHHLAGGFYNEQFF.

The V and J genes are TRBV19 and TRBJ1-2; no clear D. Deletions cut 7 bases from V and 0 bases from J, with 9 bases between. CDR3 length: 13 amino acids. Per germline, CDR1 LNHDA and CDR2 SQIVND (reference sequence). Here the CDR3 reads CASKRGSNYGYTF. The CDR3 DNA sequence: TGTGCCAGTAAACGCGGTTCTAACTATGGCTACACCTTC.

The J gene is TRBJ1-6, the V gene TRBV27, with D possibly matching TRBD1 (5 bases). The CDR3 totals 15 residues. The germline CDR1 and CDR2 sequences are MNHEY and SMNVEV (reference sequence). Trimming took 3 bases from V and 1 from J, leaving 7 bases between them. The chain's CDR3 is CASSFQGSYNSPLHF. In DNA form, the CDR3 reads TGTGCCAGCAGTTTCCAGGGTTCCTATAATTCACCCCTCCACTTT.

The rearrangement joins TRBV2 to TRBJ1-3; D is ambiguous. V was cut by 2 bases and J by 0 bases, with 8 bases left in between. Germline CDR1 is SNHLY and CDR2 is FYNNEI. The CDR3 sequence is 15 residues long. In nucleotides, the CDR3 is TGTGCCAGCAGTGAATTGGGGAGCTCTGGAAACACCATATATTTT. The encoded protein is CASSELGSSGNTIYF.

V is TRBV15 and J is TRBJ1-2, with D tentatively TRBD1 (5 bases). Germline V CDR1 and CDR2: LNHNV, YYDKDF (reference sequence). The CDR3 loop spans 12 amino acids. V was shortened by 0 bases and J by 10 bases, with 9 bases between the two germline ends. This CDR3 reads CATSREGGFYTF. The DNA of the CDR3 is TGTGCCACCAGCAGAGAGGGGGGATTCTACACCTTC.